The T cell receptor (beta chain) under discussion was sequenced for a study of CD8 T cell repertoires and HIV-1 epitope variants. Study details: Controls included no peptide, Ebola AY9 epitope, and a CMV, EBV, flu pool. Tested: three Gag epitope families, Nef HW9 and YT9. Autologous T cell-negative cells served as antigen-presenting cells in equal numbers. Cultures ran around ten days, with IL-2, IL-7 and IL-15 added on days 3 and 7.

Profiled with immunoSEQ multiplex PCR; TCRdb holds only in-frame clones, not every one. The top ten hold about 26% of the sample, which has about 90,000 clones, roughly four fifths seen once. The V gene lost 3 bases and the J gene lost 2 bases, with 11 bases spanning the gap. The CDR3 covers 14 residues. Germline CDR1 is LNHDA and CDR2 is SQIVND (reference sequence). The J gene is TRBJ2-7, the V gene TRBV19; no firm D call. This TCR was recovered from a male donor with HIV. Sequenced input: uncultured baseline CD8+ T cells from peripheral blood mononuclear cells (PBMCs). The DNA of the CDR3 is TGTGCCAGTAGTATTGACCTTCGGACCTACGAGCAGTACTTC. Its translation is CASSIDLRTYEQYF.